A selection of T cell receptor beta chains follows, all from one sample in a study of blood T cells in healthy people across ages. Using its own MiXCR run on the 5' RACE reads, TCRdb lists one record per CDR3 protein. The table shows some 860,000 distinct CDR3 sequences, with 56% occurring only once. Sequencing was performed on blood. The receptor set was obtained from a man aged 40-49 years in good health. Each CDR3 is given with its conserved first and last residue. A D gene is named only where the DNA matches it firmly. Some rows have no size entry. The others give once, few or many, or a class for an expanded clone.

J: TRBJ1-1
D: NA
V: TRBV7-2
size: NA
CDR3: CASSFISTEAFF
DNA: TGTGCCAGCAGCTTCATCTCCACTGAAGCTTTCTTT

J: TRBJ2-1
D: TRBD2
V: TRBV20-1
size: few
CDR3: CSATLTSGGSRNEQFF
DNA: TGCAGTGCTACACTGACTAGCGGGGGGTCGCGCAATGAGCAGTTCTTC

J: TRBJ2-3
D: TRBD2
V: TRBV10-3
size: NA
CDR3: CAISEPQVLAGGSKDTQYF
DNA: TGTGCCATCAGTGAGCCGCAAGTCCTAGCGGGGGGCTCAAAAGATACGCAGTATTTT

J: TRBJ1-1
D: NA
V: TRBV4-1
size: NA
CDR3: CASSQDQLSSEAFF
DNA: TGCGCCAGCAGCCAAGACCAACTATCGTCTGAAGCTTTCTTT

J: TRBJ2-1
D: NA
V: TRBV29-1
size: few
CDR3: CSVGLNLGSNEQFF
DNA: TGCAGCGTTGGGTTAAACCTAGGTTCCAATGAGCAGTTCTTC

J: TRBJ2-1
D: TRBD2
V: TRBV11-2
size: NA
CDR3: CASSLGDFVLAGDRSYNEQFF
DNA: TGTGCCAGCAGCTTAGGAGACTTTGTCCTAGCGGGAGACCGGAGTTACAATGAGCAGTTCTTT

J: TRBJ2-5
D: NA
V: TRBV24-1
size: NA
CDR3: CATSDLSVDEQYF
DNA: TGTGCCACCAGTGATCTTAGCGTTGATGAGCAGTACTTC

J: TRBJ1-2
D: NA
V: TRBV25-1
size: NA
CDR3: CASSEYGDDGYTF
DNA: TGTGCCAGCAGTGAATATGGGGACGATGGCTACACCTTC

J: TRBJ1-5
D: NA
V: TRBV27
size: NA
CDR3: CASSYSPLSDGNQPQHF
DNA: TGTGCCAGCAGTTATTCCCCCTTATCGGACGGGAATCAGCCCCAGCATTTT

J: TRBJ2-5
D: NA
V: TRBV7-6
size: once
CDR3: CASSPRTVETQYF
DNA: TGTGCCAGCAGCCCACGCACAGTGGAGACCCAGTACTTC

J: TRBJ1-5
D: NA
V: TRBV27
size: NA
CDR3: CASSWGRGNQSQHF
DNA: TGTGCCAGCAGTTGGGGAAGGGGCAATCAGTCCCAGCATTTT

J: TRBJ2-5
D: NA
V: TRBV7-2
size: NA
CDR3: CASSLFPQGYQETQYF
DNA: TGTGCCAGCAGCTTGTTTCCCCAGGGGTACCAAGAGACCCAGTACTTT

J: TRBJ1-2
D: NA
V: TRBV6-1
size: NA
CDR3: CASSERSRYGYTF
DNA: TGTGCCAGCAGTGAACGGAGCCGCTATGGCTACACCTTC

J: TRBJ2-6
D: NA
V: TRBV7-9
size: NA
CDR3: CASSLNRGVGANVLTF
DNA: TGTGCCAGCAGCTTAAATCGCGGGGTTGGGGCCAACGTCCTGACTTTC

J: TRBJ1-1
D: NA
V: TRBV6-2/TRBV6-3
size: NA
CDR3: CASSARGSIMNTEAFF
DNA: TGTGCCAGCAGTGCACGGGGTAGCATCATGAACACTGAAGCTTTCTTT

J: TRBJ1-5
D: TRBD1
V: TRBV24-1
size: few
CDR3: CATETGSNQPQHF
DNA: TGTGCCACCGAGACAGGGAGCAATCAGCCCCAGCATTTT

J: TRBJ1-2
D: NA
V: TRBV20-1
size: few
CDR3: CSVTSTGGQIVGGYTF
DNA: TGCAGTGTAACCTCGACAGGCGGACAAATTGTGGGAGGCTACACCTTC

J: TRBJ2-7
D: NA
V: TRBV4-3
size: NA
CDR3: CASAKRVGAGEQYF
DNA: TGCGCCAGCGCAAAACGGGTGGGGGCGGGGGAGCAGTACTTC

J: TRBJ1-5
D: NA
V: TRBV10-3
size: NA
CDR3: CAISPDRTLEQPQHF
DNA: TGTGCCATCAGTCCCGACAGGACCCTTGAACAGCCCCAGCATTTT

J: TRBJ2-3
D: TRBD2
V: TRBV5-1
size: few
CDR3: CASSVLTSGGADTQYF
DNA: TGCGCCAGCAGCGTTCTGACTAGCGGGGGGGCAGATACGCAGTATTTT

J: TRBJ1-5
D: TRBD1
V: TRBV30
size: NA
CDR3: CAVTTGNSNQPQHF
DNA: TGTGCCGTGACGACAGGGAATAGCAATCAGCCCCAGCATTTT

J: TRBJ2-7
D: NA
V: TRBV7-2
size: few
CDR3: CASSLAASSYEQYF
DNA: TGTGCCAGCAGCTTAGCTGCCAGCTCCTACGAGCAGTACTTC

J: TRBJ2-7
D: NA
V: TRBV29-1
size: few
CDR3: CSVEDRGSGYEQYF
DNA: TGCAGCGTTGAAGATCGGGGTAGCGGCTACGAGCAGTACTTC

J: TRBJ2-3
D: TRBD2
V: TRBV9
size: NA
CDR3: CASSTRDYTDTQYF
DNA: TGTGCCAGCAGCACAAGGGACTACACAGATACGCAGTATTTT

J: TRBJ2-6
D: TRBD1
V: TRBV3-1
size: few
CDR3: CASSRGTGISGANVLTF
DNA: TGTGCCAGCAGCCGCGGGACAGGCATCTCTGGGGCCAACGTCCTGACTTTC

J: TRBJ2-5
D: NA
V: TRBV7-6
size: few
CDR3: CASSLSPWGEMETQYF
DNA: TGTGCCAGCAGCTTATCCCCGTGGGGCGAAATGGAGACCCAGTACTTC

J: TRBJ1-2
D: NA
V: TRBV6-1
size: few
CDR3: CASSEQGFYGYTF
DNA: TGTGCCAGCAGTGAACAGGGGTTTTATGGCTACACCTTC

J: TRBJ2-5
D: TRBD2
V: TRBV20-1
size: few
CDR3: CSGGLAGGSQETQYF
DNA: TGCAGTGGCGGACTAGCGGGAGGGAGCCAAGAGACCCAGTACTTC

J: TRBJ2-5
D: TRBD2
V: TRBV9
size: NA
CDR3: CASSVGGRSETQYF
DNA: TGTGCCAGCAGCGTAGGCGGGAGGTCGGAGACCCAGTACTTC

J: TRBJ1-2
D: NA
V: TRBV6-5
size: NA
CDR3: CASSYIAGNYGYTF
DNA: TGTGCCAGCAGTTACATTGCCGGGAACTATGGCTACACCTTC

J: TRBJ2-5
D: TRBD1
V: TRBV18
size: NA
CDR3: CASSHRGWETQYF
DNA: TGTGCCAGCTCACACAGGGGCTGGGAGACCCAGTACTTC

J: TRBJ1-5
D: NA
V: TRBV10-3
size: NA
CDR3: CAISESHAYNQPQHF
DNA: TGTGCCATCAGTGAGTCGCACGCCTACAATCAGCCCCAGCATTTT

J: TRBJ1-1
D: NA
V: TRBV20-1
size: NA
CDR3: CSARVIHRVHFLNTEAFF
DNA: TGCAGTGCTAGAGTAATTCACAGGGTCCATTTTTTGAACACTGAAGCTTTCTTT

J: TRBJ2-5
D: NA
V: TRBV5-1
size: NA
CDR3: CASSLIGEVETQYF
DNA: TGCGCCAGCAGCTTGATCGGGGAGGTAGAGACCCAGTACTTC

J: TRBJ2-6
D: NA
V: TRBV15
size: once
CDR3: CATRSQGAVSGANVLTF
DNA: TGTGCCACCAGGAGTCAAGGGGCTGTCTCTGGGGCCAACGTCCTGACTTTC

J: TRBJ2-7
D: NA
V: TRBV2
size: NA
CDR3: CASSVSSQYF
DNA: TGTGCCAGCAGTGTATCGTCGCAGTACTTC

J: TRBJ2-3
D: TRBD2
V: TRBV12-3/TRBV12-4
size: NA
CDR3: CASSFGGESTDTQYF
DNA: TGTGCCAGCAGTTTTGGGGGGGAGAGCACAGATACGCAGTATTTT

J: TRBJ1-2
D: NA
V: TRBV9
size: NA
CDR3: CASSGGSGPGYTF
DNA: TGTGCCAGCAGCGGAGGGTCAGGGCCCGGCTACACCTTC

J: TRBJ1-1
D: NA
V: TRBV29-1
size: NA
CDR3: CSAPSEENTEAFF
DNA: TGCAGCGCCCCCTCCGAAGAGAACACTGAAGCTTTCTTT

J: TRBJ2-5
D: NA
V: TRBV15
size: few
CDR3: CATSRGVGQNQETQYF
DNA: TGTGCCACCAGCAGAGGAGTAGGGCAGAACCAAGAGACCCAGTACTTC

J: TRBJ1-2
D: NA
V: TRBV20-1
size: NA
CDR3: CSARDLGAPSYGYTF
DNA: TGCAGTGCTAGAGATCTCGGGGCCCCCTCCTATGGCTACACCTTC

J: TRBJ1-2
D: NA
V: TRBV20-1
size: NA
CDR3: CSVQEQNYGYTF
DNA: TGCAGTGTACAGGAGCAGAACTATGGCTACACCTTC

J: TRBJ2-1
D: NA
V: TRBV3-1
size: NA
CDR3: CASSQENDWSNEQFF
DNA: TGTGCCAGCAGCCAAGAGAACGACTGGTCCAATGAGCAGTTCTTC

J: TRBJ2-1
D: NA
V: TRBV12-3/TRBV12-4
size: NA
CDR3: CASSSPSQSSYNQQFF
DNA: TGTGCCAGCAGTTCGCCGTCACAGAGCTCCTACAATCAGCAGTTCTTC